The 11 T cell receptor beta chains reported below all come from one sample, sequenced in a study of early stage breast cancer tumors. Data came from immunoSEQ multiplex PCR; TCRdb stores just in-frame clones and leaves some out. Seen here are 5,500 to 7,000 clones, 73% observed once, and the top ten hold 9% to 9.5%. Sequenced material: normal breast tissue next to the tumor. The receptor source for this set is a middle-aged person with breast cancer.

The chain carries TRBV2 and TRBJ1-1; TRBD1 aligns across 9 bases. CDR1 SNHLY and CDR2 FYNNEI come from the germline V gene. V shed 1 base, J shed 5 bases, and the junction held 5 bases outside the gene matches. CDR3 size: 15 residues. Here the CDR3 reads CASSEEGQGGTEAFF. The CDR3 coding sequence is TGTGCCAGCAGTGAAGAGGGACAGGGAGGAACTGAAGCTTTCTTT.

This chain connects TRBV2 to TRBJ1-1; maybe TRBD1 (5 bases). The germline CDR1 and CDR2 sequences are SNHLY and FYNNEI. This CDR3 contains 13 residues. V shed 7 bases and J shed 4 bases, with 13 bases lying between them. This CDR3 is CASTRDQITEAFF. The CDR3, as DNA: TGTGCCAGCACCCGGGACCAGATCACTGAAGCTTTCTTT.

The chain joins TRBV5-1 to TRBJ1-5; no clear D gene. Per the germline V gene, CDR1 is SGHRS and CDR2 is YFSETQ. The CDR3 totals 13 residues. Deletions cut 4 bases from V and 5 bases from J, with 10 bases between. This CDR3 is CASSVDGDQPQHF. DNA for the CDR3: TGCGCCAGCAGCGTTGACGGGGATCAGCCCCAGCATTTT.

J is TRBJ2-1 and V is TRBV4-1, with 16 bases matching TRBD2. Germline V gives CDR1 MGHRA, CDR2 YSYEKL. The CDR3 length is 15 residues. With V trimmed by 0 bases and J by 10 bases, 0 bases remained unmatched. In nucleotides, the CDR3 is TGCGCCAGCAGCCAAGAGGGACTAGCGGGAGGGGAGCAGTTCTTC. It codes for CASSQEGLAGGEQFF.

This clone was observed a few times. The V and J genes are TRBV7-9 and TRBJ2-3; D is possibly TRBD1 (5 bases). Germline CDR1 is SEHNR and CDR2 is FQNEAQ (reference sequence). Trimming removed 1 base from V and 6 bases from J, with 11 bases in between. This CDR3 has 14 amino acids. The CDR3: CASSLGAGFDTQYF. CDR3 in DNA: TGTGCCAGCAGCTTAGGGGCAGGGTTTGATACGCAGTATTTT.

The gene calls are TRBV19 and TRBJ2-5; D is ambiguous. The germline CDR1 and CDR2 sequences are LNHDA and SQIVND (reference sequence). Trimming cost V 6 bases and J 0 bases, with 5 bases left between them. The length of the CDR3 is 12 residues. CDR3 loop: CASSQYQETQYF. The CDR3 nucleotides are TGTGCCAGTAGCCAGTACCAAGAGACCCAGTACTTC.

V and J are TRBV4-1 and TRBJ1-5; TRBD1 is a possible D gene (6 bases). The CDR3 loop spans 15 amino acids. The V gene lost 4 bases and the J gene lost 2 bases, with 12 bases spanning the gap. CDR1 and CDR2 from the germline V gene are MGHRA and YSYEKL. This chain's CDR3 is CASSLTGDGNQPQHF. The CDR3 DNA reads TGCGCCAGCAGCCTGACAGGAGACGGCAATCAGCCCCAGCATTTT.

The CDR3 DNA reads TGTGCCAGCAGTTTCCCCGGGGGGGGGAACACTGAAGCTTTCTTT. Protein sequence: CASSFPGGGNTEAFF. This chain connects TRBV28 to TRBJ1-1, with D maybe TRBD1 (5 bases). This CDR3 has 15 amino acids. Trimming took off 3 bases at V and 1 base at J, with 12 bases between the two ends. CDR1 is MDHEN, CDR2 SYDVKM, per germline.

The chain combines TRBV6-6 with TRBJ1-2; D is undetermined. The CDR3 extends over 15 amino acids. V lost 6 bases to trimming and J lost 2 bases, with 16 bases between them. Germline CDR1 MNHNY, CDR2 SVGAGI (reference sequence). The CDR3, as DNA: TGTGCCAGCAGGCCCACGGGATCCCTCAACTATGGCTACACCTTC. This translates into CASRPTGSLNYGYTF.

The sample holds a few counts of this clone. This chain joins TRBV5-5 and TRBJ1-3; TRBD1 is a possible D gene (6 bases). Trimming removed 8 bases at V and 5 bases at J, with 11 bases between. The germline CDR1 and CDR2 sequences are SGHKS and YYEKEE (reference sequence). The CDR3 runs to 12 residues. The chain's CDR3 is CARDRSRNTIYF. The CDR3, as DNA: TGTGCCAGGGACAGATCCAGAAACACCATATATTTT.

The chain carries TRBV29-1 and TRBJ1-1; 8 nucleotides align to TRBD1. Germline V lookup: CDR1 SQVTM, CDR2 ANQGSEA. The V segment lost 3 bases and the J segment 3 bases; nucleotides outside the gene matches: 24. This CDR3 is 20 amino acids long. DNA of the CDR3: TGCAGCGTTGAGTGCGGGTGGGGTAGAAACGACAAACAGGGGGACACTGAAGCTTTCTTT. It is translated as CSVECGWGRNDKQGDTEAFF.